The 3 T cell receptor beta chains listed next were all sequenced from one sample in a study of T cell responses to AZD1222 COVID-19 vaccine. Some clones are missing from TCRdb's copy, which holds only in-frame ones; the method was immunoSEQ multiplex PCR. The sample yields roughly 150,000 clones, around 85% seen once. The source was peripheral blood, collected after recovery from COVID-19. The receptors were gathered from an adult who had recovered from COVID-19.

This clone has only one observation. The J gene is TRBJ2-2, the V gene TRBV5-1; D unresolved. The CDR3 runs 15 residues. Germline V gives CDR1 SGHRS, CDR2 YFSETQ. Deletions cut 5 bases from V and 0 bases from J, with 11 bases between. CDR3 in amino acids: CASSLETANTGELFF. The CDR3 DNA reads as TGCGCCAGCAGTCTTGAGACCGCGAACACCGGGGAGCTGTTTTTT.

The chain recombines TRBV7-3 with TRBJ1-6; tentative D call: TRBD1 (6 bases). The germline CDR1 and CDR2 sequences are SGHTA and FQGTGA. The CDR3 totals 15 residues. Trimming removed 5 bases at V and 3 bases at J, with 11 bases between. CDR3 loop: CASSPTGHYNSPLHF. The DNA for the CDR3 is TGTGCCAGCAGCCCGACGGGACACTATAATTCACCCCTCCACTTT.

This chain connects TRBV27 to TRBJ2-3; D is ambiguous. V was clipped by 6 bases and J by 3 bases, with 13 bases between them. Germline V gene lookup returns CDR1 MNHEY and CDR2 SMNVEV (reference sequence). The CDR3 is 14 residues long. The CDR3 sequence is CASSLRQRTDTQYF. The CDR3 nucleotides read TGTGCCAGCAGCCTGAGACAAAGAACAGATACGCAGTATTTT.